Listed below are T cell receptor beta chains from one sample, sequenced in a study of blood T cell repertoires in COVID-19. The table came from immunoSEQ multiplex PCR; TCRdb's copy has only in-frame clones and leaves some out. The sample records approximately 280,000 clones, 65% to 90% being singletons. The source material was peripheral blood. These receptors came from a man over 45 with active or convalescent COVID-19. Both conserved end residues are part of each CDR3. The D gene is left open where the match is weak. The size of a clone is reported for some rows only, either as once, few or many, or as a class for expanded clones.

j_call | d_call | clone_size | cdr3_length | v_call | cdr3_nt | cdr3_aa
TRBJ2-3 | TRBD2 | NA | 13 | TRBV7-6 | TGTGCCAGCAGCTTCGGGAGGGCAGATACGCAGTATTTT | CASSFGRADTQYF
TRBJ2-1 | TRBD2 | NA | 15 | TRBV10-3 | TGTGCCATCAGTGGCCGGACTAGCGGAGACAATGAGCAGTTCTTC | CAISGRTSGDNEQFF
TRBJ2-7 | TRBD1 | NA | 13 | TRBV11-2 | TGTGCCAGCAGTCACGACAGGGTAAACGAGCAGTACTTC | CASSHDRVNEQYF
TRBJ1-6 | TRBD1 | few | 13 | TRBV25-1 | TGTGCCAGCAGGGGACAGGGAGGTTCACCCCTCCACTTT | CASRGQGGSPLHF
TRBJ1-5 | NA | NA | 13 | TRBV12-3/TRBV12-4 | TGTGCCAGCAGTTTGATTTCTACTGATGCCCAGCATTTT | CASSLISTDAQHF
TRBJ2-7 | NA | NA | 14 | TRBV6-5 | TGTGCCAGCAGTTACGACAGACGCAGCTACGAGCAGTACTTC | CASSYDRRSYEQYF
TRBJ2-3 | NA | NA | 14 | TRBV10-1 | TGCGCCAGCAGTGACGGAGGGAACACAGATACGCAGTATTTT | CASSDGGNTDTQYF
TRBJ2-7 | TRBD1 | NA | 17 | TRBV16 | TGTGCCAGCAGCCAAGGGGCCGCGACAGGGAGAATCTACGAGCAGTACTTC | CASSQGAATGRIYEQYF
TRBJ2-3 | TRBD2 | NA | 19 | TRBV9 | TGTGCCAGCAGCGTAGCCCCGGGACTAGCGGGAGGGCCCGCAGATACGCAGTATTTT | CASSVAPGLAGGPADTQYF
TRBJ2-3 | TRBD2 | NA | 17 | TRBV5-4 | TGTGCCAGCAGCAAACCTATAGCGGGTGGAGGGGCAGATACGCAGTATTTT | CASSKPIAGGGADTQYF
TRBJ1-2 | NA | NA | 12 | TRBV7-2 | TGTGCCAGCAGCCCGACAGGTCGAGGCTACACCTTC | CASSPTGRGYTF
TRBJ2-2 | NA | NA | 14 | TRBV6-2/TRBV6-3 | TGTGCCAGCAGCGGACAGACCGACACCGGGGAGCTGTTTTTT | CASSGQTDTGELFF
TRBJ1-1 | NA | NA | 12 | TRBV28 | TGTGCCAGCAGGCCGGTGAACACTGAAGCTTTCTTT | CASRPVNTEAFF
TRBJ1-5 | TRBD1 | NA | 15 | TRBV19 | TGTGCCAGTAGTCTAATAGACAGGGACAATCAGCCCCAGCATTTT | CASSLIDRDNQPQHF
TRBJ2-1 | TRBD2 | NA | 15 | TRBV5-1 | TGCGCCAGCAGCCTAGGGACTAGCGGGCGACTTGAGCAGTTCTTC | CASSLGTSGRLEQFF
TRBJ2-1 | TRBD2 | NA | 15 | TRBV11-2 | TGTGCCAGCAGCTTTGAAGCGGGAGAAGGGAATGAGCAGTTCTTC | CASSFEAGEGNEQFF
TRBJ1-4 | TRBD1 | once | 15 | TRBV3-1/TRBV3-2 | TGTGCCAGCAGCGTATACAGGGGGGGGCGAGAAAAACTGTTTTTT | CASSVYRGGREKLFF
TRBJ1-1 | NA | NA | 14 | TRBV2 | TGTGCCAGCAGCCCGGGACACTTGAACACTGAAGCTTTCTTT | CASSPGHLNTEAFF
TRBJ1-1 | NA | NA | 13 | TRBV7-2 | TGTGCCAGCACTATCAGCGTGAGCACTGAAGCTTTCTTT | CASTISVSTEAFF
TRBJ2-1 | TRBD1 | NA | 15 | TRBV27 | TGTGCCAGCAGTTCGCCTCGACAGGGCTACAATGAGCAGTTCTTC | CASSSPRQGYNEQFF
TRBJ2-1 | TRBD1 | NA | 14 | TRBV18 | TGTGCCAGCTCACCGACAGGGGAAGTCAATGAGCAGTTCTTC | CASSPTGEVNEQFF
TRBJ2-7 | TRBD1 | few | 12 | TRBV30 | TGTGCCTGCGGACAGGGAAGGGGCGAGCAGTACTTC | CACGQGRGEQYF
TRBJ1-2 | TRBD1 | NA | 15 | TRBV7-2 | TGTGCCAGCAGCTTAGAAAACAGGGGGAAATATGGCTACACCTTC | CASSLENRGKYGYTF
TRBJ2-4 | TRBD1 | once | 14 | TRBV5-1 | TGCGCCAGCAGCCCTGGACAGGGTGGAAACATTCAGTACTTC | CASSPGQGGNIQYF
TRBJ2-2 | NA | NA | 12 | TRBV5-8 | TGTGCCAGCATCCCTAGAGTCGGGGAGCTGTTTTTT | CASIPRVGELFF
TRBJ2-1 | NA | once | 14 | TRBV4-1 | TGCGCCAGCAGCCAAGAGCCGGAGCCAGATGAGCAGTTCTTC | CASSQEPEPDEQFF
TRBJ1-6 | NA | few | 15 | TRBV4-3 | TGCGCCAGCAGCCAACAGTGGGAGAATAATTCACCCCTCCACTTT | CASSQQWENNSPLHF
TRBJ2-5 | TRBD2 | NA | 17 | TRBV16 | TGTGCCAGCAGCCAATCGAGGGCGGGAGGGTCTGGAGAGACCCAGTACTTC | CASSQSRAGGSGETQYF
TRBJ2-2 | TRBD2 | few | 16 | TRBV4-2 | TGTGCCAGCAGCCTAGCGGGAGGGTTAAACACCGGGGAGCTGTTTTTT | CASSLAGGLNTGELFF
TRBJ2-1 | NA | NA | 13 | TRBV3-1/TRBV3-2 | TGTGCCAGCAGCCAGGGGGCGCTAAATGAGCAGTTCTTC | CASSQGALNEQFF
TRBJ2-5 | TRBD1 | once | 14 | TRBV3-1/TRBV3-2 | TGTGCCAGCAGCCGGCCGGGACAGGCGGCGACCCAGTACTTC | CASSRPGQAATQYF
TRBJ2-5 | NA | NA | 13 | TRBV6-5 | TGTGCCAGCAGCCCAGGCCGGGGGGAGACCCAGTACTTC | CASSPGRGETQYF
TRBJ2-2 | TRBD2 | few | 15 | TRBV24-1 | TGTGCCACAAGTCCGTCGGGAGGGCTAGGCGGGGAGCTGTTTTTT | CATSPSGGLGGELFF
TRBJ1-2 | NA | NA | 13 | TRBV10-3 | TGTGCCATCACGGCAGGAGGCGTCTATGGCTACACCTTC | CAITAGGVYGYTF
TRBJ1-1 | TRBD1 | NA | 17 | TRBV5-1 | TGCGCCAGCAGCTGGAAACTGCAGGGGGAAGGAGACACTGAAGCTTTCTTT | CASSWKLQGEGDTEAFF
TRBJ2-3 | TRBD1 | NA | 15 | TRBV7-3 | TGTGCCAGCAGCTTGCAGGGGGCTAGAGCAGATACGCAGTATTTT | CASSLQGARADTQYF
TRBJ1-1 | NA | NA | 13 | TRBV2 | TGTGCCAGCAGACCGGGGGGCGGCACTGAAGCTTTCTTT | CASRPGGGTEAFF
TRBJ2-1 | TRBD2 | NA | 17 | TRBV5-8 | TGTGCCAGCAGCTTCCTGTCCAGGCCTAGCGGGAGGAGTGAGCAGTTCTTC | CASSFLSRPSGRSEQFF
TRBJ1-2 | TRBD1 | NA | 13 | TRBV6-6 | TGTGCCAGCAGCGTAATTCCGACAGGGGGCTACACCTTC | CASSVIPTGGYTF
TRBJ2-1 | NA | NA | 16 | TRBV21-1 | TGTGCCAGCAGCGCGCCCGGGACTAGTTTCGACAATGAGCAGTTCTTC | CASSAPGTSFDNEQFF
TRBJ2-5 | NA | NA | 12 | TRBV30 | TGTGCCTGGAGTGTACCATCGGGGACCCAGTACTTC | CAWSVPSGTQYF
TRBJ1-2 | NA | NA | 14 | TRBV6-5 | TGTGCCAGCTATGGTCCAGCGCAATTTAGGGGCTACACCTTC | CASYGPAQFRGYTF
TRBJ2-3 | TRBD2 | NA | 16 | TRBV13 | TGTGCCAGCAGCTCGAAACTAGCGGGCAGCACAGATACGCAGTATTTT | CASSSKLAGSTDTQYF
TRBJ2-1 | TRBD2 | NA | 15 | TRBV10-3 | TGTGCCATCAGTGAGAGGACTAGCGGGACTTTTGAGCAGTTCTTC | CAISERTSGTFEQFF
TRBJ2-3 | TRBD2 | NA | 15 | TRBV19 | TGTGCCAGTAGGAGGACTAGCGGGAGCACAGATACGCAGTATTTT | CASRRTSGSTDTQYF
TRBJ2-7 | TRBD2 | few | 14 | TRBV5-1 | TGCGCCAGCAGCCCGGGGACTAGCGGGGGGGAGCAGTACTTC | CASSPGTSGGEQYF
TRBJ2-1 | TRBD2 | NA | 18 | TRBV7-3 | TGTGCCAGCAGCTTAAGGTCGGCGGGAGAGAGCTCCTACAATGAGCAGTTCTTC | CASSLRSAGESSYNEQFF
TRBJ2-1 | TRBD2 | once | 15 | TRBV9 | TGTGCCAGCAGCGTTTCTAGCGGTAACTACAATGAGCAGTTCTTC | CASSVSSGNYNEQFF
TRBJ2-3 | NA | NA | 14 | TRBV7-9 | TGTGCCAGCAGCTTCGACATTAGCACAGATACGCAGTATTTT | CASSFDISTDTQYF
TRBJ2-1 | TRBD1 | once | 13 | TRBV10-3 | TGTGCCATCAGTCGGGACAGGGCAAATGAGCAGTTCTTC | CAISRDRANEQFF
TRBJ1-2 | TRBD1 | NA | 14 | TRBV6-5 | TGTGCCAGCAGTTTCGACAGGGCTAACTATGGCTACACCTTC | CASSFDRANYGYTF
TRBJ2-3 | NA | NA | 14 | TRBV2 | TGTGCCAGCGGGTATTTAGCGGGCACAGATACGCAGTATTTT | CASGYLAGTDTQYF
TRBJ1-2 | NA | NA | 14 | TRBV15 | TGTGCCACCAGCAGAGAACAGGGTGGCTATGGCTACACCTTC | CATSREQGGYGYTF